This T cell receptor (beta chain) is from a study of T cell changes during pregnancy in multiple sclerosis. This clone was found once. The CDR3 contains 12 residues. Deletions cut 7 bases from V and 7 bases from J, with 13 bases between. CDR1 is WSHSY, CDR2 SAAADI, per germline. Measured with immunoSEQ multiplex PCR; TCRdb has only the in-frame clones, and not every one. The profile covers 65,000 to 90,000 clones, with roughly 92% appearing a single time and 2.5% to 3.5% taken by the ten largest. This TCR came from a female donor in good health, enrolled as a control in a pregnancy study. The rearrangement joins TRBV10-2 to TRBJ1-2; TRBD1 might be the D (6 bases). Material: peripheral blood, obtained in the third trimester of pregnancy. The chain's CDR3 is CASKQGLSGYTF. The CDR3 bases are TGCGCCAGCAAACAGGGATTGAGTGGCTACACCTTC.